This entry lists 27 T cell receptor beta chains sequenced from one sample in a study of blood T cell repertoires in COVID-19. Here immunoSEQ multiplex PCR was the method, and the copy in TCRdb shows in-frame clones only, minus some. The sample holds about 150,000 clones, roughly 84% seen once. The sequenced sample was peripheral blood. The receptor source for this set is a woman aged 60-75 years with COVID-19, enrolled during active disease.

This chain joins TRBV18 and TRBJ1-5; 11 bases align to TRBD1. J was trimmed by 3 bases and V by 2 bases; bases with no gene match: 3. The length of the CDR3 is 16 residues. From germline, CDR1 is KGHSH and CDR2 LQKENI. The CDR3 DNA reads TGTGCCAGCTCACCAGGGGACAGGGGGAACAATCAGCCCCAGCATTTT. Translation gives CASSPGDRGNNQPQHF.

The chain combines TRBV11-3 with TRBJ2-7, with D possibly TRBD2 on 6 matching bases. This CDR3 comprises 14 residues. V dropped 5 bases and J dropped 1 base, with 12 bases sitting between them. The germline V gene encodes CDR1 SGHNT and CDR2 YENEEA. DNA of the CDR3: TGTGCCAGCAGCCTCGGCGGGACTTCCTACGAGCAGTACTTC. Protein sequence: CASSLGGTSYEQYF.

The CDR3 loop reads CASVPTGRNTEAFF. The CDR3, as DNA: TGTGCCAGCGTCCCTACAGGGAGAAACACTGAAGCTTTCTTT. V and J are TRBV6-5 and TRBJ1-1; D might be TRBD1 (6 bases). Germline V lookup: CDR1 MNHEY, CDR2 SVGAGI. V dropped 8 bases and J dropped 2 bases, with 15 bases sitting between them. The length of the CDR3 is 14 residues.

The J gene is TRBJ2-7, the V gene TRBV7-8; D unresolved. The germline CDR1 and CDR2 sequences are SGHVS and FQNEAQ. The CDR3 contains 13 residues. Trimming shortened V by 1 base and J by 1 base, and 5 bases separated the two germline ends. The CDR3 here is CASSLVDSYEQYV. The CDR3 coding sequence is TGTGCCAGCAGCTTAGTAGATTCCTACGAGCAGTACGTC.

The chain is built from TRBV3-1 (or the pseudogene TRBV3-2) and TRBJ1-1; TRBD1 matches 7 bases. The J segment lost 1 base and the V segment lost 4 bases, leaving 12 bases of the junction unmatched. This CDR3 region has 17 residues. The germline V gene encodes CDR1 LGHDT and CDR2 YNNKEL (reference sequence). The CDR3 DNA reads as TGTGCCAGCAGCCGACACAACAGGGGCCCAACGAACACTGAAGCTTTCTTT. It translates to CASSRHNRGPTNTEAFF.

The V call is TRBV4-1, the J call TRBJ1-4, with TRBD1 matching 7 bases. Germline values: CDR1 MGHRA, CDR2 YSYEKL. V lost 3 bases and J lost 7; bases outside the gene matches: 5. The CDR3 extends over 14 amino acids. CDR3 in DNA: TGCGCCAGCAGCCATGCCGGGACAGCTGAAAAACTGTTTTTT. Its protein is CASSHAGTAEKLFF.

This chain connects TRBV12-5 to TRBJ1-2; D gene uncertain. Trimming shortened V by 0 bases and J by 8 bases, and 7 bases separated the two germline ends. Germline V lookup: CDR1 LGHNT, CDR2 FRNRAP. The CDR3 covers 12 residues. The CDR3 region has the DNA TGTGCTAGTGGTTTGGTCAGCGGCGGCTACACCTTC. Its protein product is CASGLVSGGYTF.

CDR3 sequence reads: CASSQLSGGGTDTQYF. Here the CDR3 DNA reads TGTGCCAGCAGCCAACTAAGCGGGGGAGGGACAGATACGCAGTATTTT. J is TRBJ2-3 and V is TRBV5-4, with 8 positions matching TRBD2. CDR1 SGHNT and CDR2 YYREEE come from the germline V gene (reference sequence). With V trimmed by 4 bases and J by 3 bases, 10 bases remained unmatched. This CDR3 contains 16 residues.

This sequence joins TRBV6-1 and TRBJ1-2; 10 positions agree with TRBD1. In germline, CDR1 is MNHNS, CDR2 SASEGT. The CDR3 consists of 13 residues. J gave up 7 bases and V 1 base, and 0 bases lay outside the gene matches. CDR3 nucleotide sequence: TGTGCCAGCAGTGAAGGACAGGGGGCTGGCTACACCTTC. Its protein product is CASSEGQGAGYTF.

The chain joins TRBV15 to TRBJ2-1; TRBD2 matches at 7 bases. CDR3 size: 17 residues. The V gene end was trimmed by 0 bases and the J gene end by 4 bases; junction bases not matched to a gene: 9. Germline loops: CDR1 LNHNV, CDR2 YYDKDF (reference sequence). The CDR3 sequence is CATSRDRKRERYNEQFF. CDR3 nucleotides: TGTGCCACCAGCAGAGATAGGAAGCGGGAACGATACAATGAGCAGTTCTTC.

The V gene is TRBV6-1, the J gene TRBJ1-2; D is possibly TRBD1 (5 bases). CDR1 MNHNS and CDR2 SASEGT come from the germline V gene. The germline V and J ends were trimmed by 3 bases and 4 bases, with 21 bases remaining between them. The CDR3 contains 17 residues. The CDR3 nucleotides are TGTGCCAGCAGTGAGAAGGTACGGGGGACGGGTCTCTATGGCTACACCTTC. Amino acid sequence: CASSEKVRGTGLYGYTF.

This clone was seen a few times. V is TRBV9 and J is TRBJ1-1; maybe TRBD1 (6 bases). V gave up 4 bases and J gave up 3 bases, with 16 bases separating them. CDR3 size: 15 residues. CDR1 and CDR2 from the germline V gene are SGDLS and YYNGEE. CDR3 amino acids: CASSPHEGGDTEAFF. CDR3 DNA sequence: TGTGCCAGCAGCCCACACGAGGGGGGGGACACTGAAGCTTTCTTT.

The CDR3 DNA sequence: TGTGCCAGCAGCGTTAGCGGGAGTCTGTACAATGAGCAGTTCTTC. Amino acids: CASSVSGSLYNEQFF. V is TRBV9 and J is TRBJ2-1, with 9 bases matching TRBD2. J lost 4 bases, V lost 2 bases, and 4 bases had no gene match. The germline V gene encodes CDR1 SGDLS and CDR2 YYNGEE. This CDR3 has 15 residues. Supplemented by reference TRBV9 and TRBJ2-1, the full variable domain reads DSGVTQTPKHLITATGQRVTLRCSPRSGDLSVYWYQQSLDQGLQFLIQYYNGEERAKGNILERFSAQQFPDLHSELNLSSLELGDSALYFCASSVSGSLYNEQFFGPGTRLTVL.

V and J are TRBV2 and TRBJ2-7, with 12 nucleotides matching TRBD2. The V gene end was trimmed by 6 bases and the J gene end by 2 bases; junction bases not matched to a gene: 2. This CDR3 spans 14 amino acids. The germline V gene has CDR1 SNHLY and CDR2 FYNNEI. The CDR3 is CASRWTSGAYEQYF. The CDR3 DNA reads as TGTGCCAGCAGATGGACTAGCGGGGCCTACGAGCAGTACTTC.

The chain uses TRBV5-8 and TRBJ1-3; TRBD1 aligns across 9 bases. Losses at the gene ends were 1 base for V and 2 bases for J; bases not matched to a gene: 13. This CDR3 has 19 residues. Germline V gene sequence: CDR1 SGHTS, CDR2 YDEGEE. The CDR3 nucleotides read TGTGCCAGCAGCTTGCGTTACAGGGGGCTCTCAGAAGCTGGAAACACCATATATTTT. This gives the protein CASSLRYRGLSEAGNTIYF.

The chain carries TRBV3-1 (or the pseudogene TRBV3-2) and TRBJ1-1, with D possibly matching TRBD1 (5 bases). The V end was cut by 6 bases, the J end by 7 bases, with 12 bases between. The CDR3 contains 12 residues. The germline gives CDR1 LGHDT, CDR2 YNNKEL (reference sequence). The CDR3 reads CASRRIDSEAFF. The DNA of the CDR3 is TGTGCCAGCAGGCGCATCGACAGTGAAGCTTTCTTT.

The V gene is TRBV5-8, the J gene TRBJ1-2, with 7 nucleotides matching TRBD1. CDR1 and CDR2 (germline): SGHTS, YDEGEE. The CDR3 extends over 15 amino acids. The V segment lost 0 bases and the J segment 5 bases; nucleotides outside the gene matches: 7. CDR3 region: CASSLGGTEPYGYTF. The DNA for the CDR3 is TGTGCCAGCAGCTTGGGGGGGACAGAACCTTATGGCTACACCTTC. The entire variable domain, with the rest obtained from reference TRBV5-8 and TRBJ1-2, is as follows: EAGVTQSPTHLIKTRGQQATLRCSPISGHTSVYWYQQALGLGLQFLLWYDEGEERNRGNFPPRFSGRQFPNYSSELNVNALELEDSALYLCASSLGGTEPYGYTFGSGTRLTVV.

The V gene is TRBV5-1, the J gene TRBJ1-2; 9 bases fit TRBD1. The CDR3 extends over 16 amino acids. Germline CDR1 reads SGHRS; CDR2 reads YFSETQ. The V and J ends lost 3 bases and 5 bases, in that order; junction bases with no gene match: 11. The CDR3: CASSWTGDGGSYGYTF. CDR3 nucleotide sequence: TGCGCCAGCAGCTGGACAGGGGACGGGGGGAGTTATGGCTACACCTTC.

The CDR3 DNA reads as TGTGCCAGCAGTTCACGACAGGGAGTGAGCTACACCTTC. This gives the protein CASSSRQGVSYTF. V is TRBV27 and J is TRBJ1-2; 7 bases are shared with TRBD1. The CDR3 has 13 residues. In germline, CDR1 is MNHEY, CDR2 SMNVEV (reference sequence). V dropped 4 bases and J dropped 9; count of bases not matched to a gene: 8.

V gene TRBV5-1 combines with J gene TRBJ1-3; TRBD1 agrees at 10 bases. The CDR3 loop spans 16 amino acids. V lost 0 bases, J lost 4 bases, and 4 bases stayed unmatched. Germline assignment: CDR1 SGHRS and CDR2 YFSETQ. CDR3 sequence reads: CASSLVPDRGGNTIYF. CDR3 in DNA: TGCGCCAGCAGCTTGGTTCCGGACAGGGGGGGAAACACCATATATTTT. The full variable domain, completed using reference TRBV5-1 and TRBJ1-3, is KAGVTQTPRYLIKTRGQQVTLSCSPISGHRSVSWYQQTPGQGLQFLFEYFSETQRNKGNFPGRFSGRQFSNSRSEMNVSTLELGDSALYLCASSLVPDRGGNTIYFGEGSWLTVV.

The chain joins TRBV3-1 (or the pseudogene TRBV3-2) to TRBJ1-6; no clear D gene. Germline lookup yields CDR1 LGHDT and CDR2 YNNKEL (reference sequence). V shed 0 bases and J shed 7 bases, with 7 bases lying between them. CDR3 size: 14 residues. In nucleotides, the CDR3 is TGTGCCAGCAGCCAAGATACGCAGAATTCACCCCTCCACTTT. It is translated as CASSQDTQNSPLHF.

V is TRBV7-9 and J is TRBJ2-2; 12 positions match TRBD1. CDR1 and CDR2 (germline): SEHNR, FQNEAQ (reference sequence). V gave up 4 bases and J gave up 2 bases; unmatched junction bases: 8. The CDR3 has 18 residues. CDR3 sequence reads: CASSSLRDRGRNTGELFF. CDR3 DNA sequence: TGTGCCAGCAGCTCCCTCCGGGACAGGGGGCGCAACACCGGGGAGCTGTTTTTT.

The genes are TRBV18 and TRBJ2-3; 13 bases line up with TRBD2. CDR3 length: 18 amino acids. The germline V gene has CDR1 KGHSH and CDR2 LQKENI. The V gene end was trimmed by 3 bases and the J gene end by 3 bases; junction bases not matched to a gene: 9. The CDR3 nucleotides read TGTGCCAGCTCACCTAGCATCGGGACTAGCGGGAATACAGATACGCAGTATTTT. Translating it yields CASSPSIGTSGNTDTQYF.

The J gene is TRBJ1-6, the V gene TRBV5-5; D gene uncertain. The CDR3 runs to 17 residues. V lost 4 bases and J lost 3, with 17 bases in between. Germline V lookup: CDR1 SGHKS, CDR2 YYEKEE (reference sequence). The CDR3 is CASSPFVSQVYNSPLHF. As DNA, the CDR3 is TGTGCCAGCAGCCCCTTTGTAAGCCAGGTCTATAATTCACCCCTCCACTTT.

The V and J genes are TRBV15 and TRBJ2-5; D remains unclear. V lost 0 bases to trimming and J lost 4 bases, with 12 bases between them. The germline gives CDR1 LNHNV, CDR2 YYDKDF (reference sequence). This CDR3 has 15 amino acids. The CDR3 DNA reads as TGTGCCACCAGCAGAGATCTAGGCGCGACAGAGACCCAGTACTTC. It specifies CATSRDLGATETQYF.

CDR3 nucleotide sequence: TGTGCCAGCAGTTTTCCGGGACAGAGGATTGAAAAACTGTTTTTT. Encoded protein: CASSFPGQRIEKLFF. J is TRBJ1-4 and V is TRBV6-5, with 7 bases lining up with TRBD1. Trimming took 4 bases from V and 7 from J; bases not matched to a gene: 9. Germline loops: CDR1 MNHEY, CDR2 SVGAGI. CDR3 length: 15 residues.

V is TRBV10-3 and J is TRBJ1-6; 8 bases agree with TRBD1. Germline-derived CDR1 and CDR2 are ENHRY and SYGVKD. With 5 bases clipped from V and 7 bases from J, the junction kept 1 base outside the gene matches. This CDR3 comprises 13 residues. The CDR3 loop reads CAISRDRNSPLHF. The CDR3 DNA reads as TGTGCCATCAGTCGGGACAGGAATTCACCCCTCCACTTT.